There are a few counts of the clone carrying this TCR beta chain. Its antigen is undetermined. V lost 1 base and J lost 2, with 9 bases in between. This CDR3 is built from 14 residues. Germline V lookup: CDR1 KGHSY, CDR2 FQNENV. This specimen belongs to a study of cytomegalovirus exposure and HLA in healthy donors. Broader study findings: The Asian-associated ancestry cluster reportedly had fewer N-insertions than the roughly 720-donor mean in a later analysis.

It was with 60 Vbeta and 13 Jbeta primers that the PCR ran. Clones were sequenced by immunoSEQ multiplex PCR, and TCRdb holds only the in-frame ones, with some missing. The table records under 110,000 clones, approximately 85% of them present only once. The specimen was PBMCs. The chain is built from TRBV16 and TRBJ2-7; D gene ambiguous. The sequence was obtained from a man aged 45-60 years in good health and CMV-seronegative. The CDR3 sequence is CASSQWAQPYEQYV. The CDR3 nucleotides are TGTGCCAGCAGCCAATGGGCTCAGCCCTACGAGCAGTACGTC.